One sample yielded the 20 T cell receptor beta chains listed below, sequenced in a study of radiation and T cells in renal cell carcinoma. Time point noted: baseline pretreatment blood. The treatment here: 15 Gy SBRT to primary tumor, nephrectomy 4 weeks later. The protocol was immunoSEQ multiplex PCR, while the TCRdb copy is restricted to in-frame clones and leaves out a portion. The sample has approximately 120,000 clones, around 83% seen once; the top ten hold about 2.9%. The sequenced sample was blood, obtained from a patient whose treatment included radiotherapy and nephrectomy. The receptor source for this set is a woman aged 55-70 years with renal cell carcinoma.

This rearrangement joins TRBV7-2 to TRBJ2-7, with 11 bases aligning to TRBD2. The germline CDR1 and CDR2 sequences are SGHTA and FQGNSA. The V and J ends lost 4 bases and 4 bases, in that order; junction bases with no gene match: 6. The CDR3 spans 15 residues. In nucleotides, the CDR3 is TGTGCCAGCAGCTCCACTAGCGGGGGAGAATACGAGCAGTACTTC. Protein sequence: CASSSTSGGEYEQYF. The variable domain in full, with the rest retrieved from reference TRBV7-2 and TRBJ2-7, is GAGVSQSPSNKVTEKGKDVELRCDPISGHTALYWYRQSLGQGLEFLIYFQGNSAPDKSGLPSDRFSAERTGGSVSTLTIQRTQQEDSAVYLCASSSTSGGEYEQYFGPGTRLTVT.

The chain employs TRBV6-1 and TRBJ2-3; D might be TRBD1 or TRBD2, each matching 6 bases. Germline loops: CDR1 MNHNS, CDR2 SASEGT. The CDR3 is 13 amino acids. V was pared by 7 bases and J by 2 bases, with 10 bases between. The CDR3 DNA reads as TGTGCCAGCACCGGGGGCTACACAGATACGCAGTATTTT. It encodes CASTGGYTDTQYF.

The chain has TRBV5-1 and TRBJ1-1; D remains unclear. Trimming cost V 3 bases and J 1 base, with 10 bases left between them. The CDR3 loop spans 14 amino acids. From germline, CDR1 is SGHRS and CDR2 YFSETQ. This CDR3 is CASSSYRGNTEAFF. In nucleotides, the CDR3 is TGCGCCAGCAGCTCCTACCGAGGGAACACTGAAGCTTTCTTT. The full variable domain, completed using reference TRBV5-1 and TRBJ1-1, is KAGVTQTPRYLIKTRGQQVTLSCSPISGHRSVSWYQQTPGQGLQFLFEYFSETQRNKGNFPGRFSGRQFSNSRSEMNVSTLELGDSALYLCASSSYRGNTEAFFGQGTRLTVV.

The rearrangement uses TRBV19 and TRBJ1-2; D perhaps matches TRBD1 (5 bases). The CDR3 loop spans 15 amino acids. Between the trimmed V and J ends, which lost 5 bases and 3 bases, there was a span of 16 bases. CDR1 and CDR2 (germline): LNHDA, SQIVND (reference sequence). The CDR3 is CASSPLVGPYYGYTF. CDR3 DNA sequence: TGTGCCAGTAGTCCTCTCGTGGGGCCTTACTATGGCTACACCTTC.

The chain uses TRBV7-9 and TRBJ2-7; TRBD1 aligns across 11 bases. Germline trimming cut 5 bases from V and 5 bases from J; bases unmatched to any gene: 5. CDR3 length: 14 residues. CDR1 and CDR2 from the germline V gene are SEHNR and FQNEAQ (reference sequence). The CDR3 reads CASSDPGQGDEQYF. The CDR3 DNA is TGTGCCAGCAGCGACCCGGGACAGGGGGACGAGCAGTACTTC.

The chain links TRBV4-2 to TRBJ1-1, with 7 bases identical to TRBD1. J was trimmed by 3 bases and V by 5 bases; bases with no gene match: 9. The V gene's germline CDR1 is LGHNA and CDR2 YNFKEQ. The CDR3 runs to 15 residues. This CDR3 is CASSSLQGSYTEAFF. The CDR3 coding sequence is TGTGCCAGCAGCAGTTTACAGGGGTCGTACACTGAAGCTTTCTTT.

The chain couples TRBV11-2 to TRBJ2-3; tentatively, D is TRBD1 or TRBD2 (5 bases each). CDR3 length: 14 residues. CDR1 is SGHAT, CDR2 FQNNGV, per germline. The V end lost 4 bases, the J end lost 2 bases, and 10 bases lay between the germline ends. The CDR3 bases are TGTGCCAGCAGCTCCCTGGGACCCACAGATACGCAGTATTTT. Protein: CASSSLGPTDTQYF.

In the case of this clone: The same CDR3 can be traced to other DNA sequences in this sample. The chain is built from TRBV30 and TRBJ2-1; no clear D. V lost 0 bases and J 6 bases, leaving 6 bases between the germline ends. The CDR3 sequence is 12 residues long. Per germline, CDR1 GTSNPN and CDR2 SVGIG (reference sequence). CDR3 bases: TGTGCCTGGAGTGTGAGGCTCAATGAGCAGTTCTTC. It specifies CAWSVRLNEQFF.

The chain is built from TRBV5-6 and TRBJ2-7; possible D gene TRBD2, 5 bases. Germline CDR1 reads SGHDT; CDR2 reads YYEEEE. Trimming removed 4 bases from V and 4 bases from J, with 9 bases in between. The CDR3 length is 12 residues. In DNA, the CDR3 is TGTGCCAGCAGCCGGACGGGGTACGAGCAGTACTTC. Its translation: CASSRTGYEQYF.

The chain couples TRBV19 to TRBJ1-4, with D maybe TRBD1 (6 bases). The CDR3 has 14 residues. Germline V gene lookup returns CDR1 LNHDA and CDR2 SQIVND (reference sequence). V gave up 6 bases and J gave up 4 bases, with 12 bases separating them. CDR3 nucleotide sequence: TGTGCCAGTAGAAGGGGACACGGTAATGAAAAACTGTTTTTT. Translating gives CASRRGHGNEKLFF.

The gene calls are TRBV19 and TRBJ2-5; D ambiguous. The CDR3 sequence is 14 residues long. The V gene lost 5 bases and the J gene lost 4 bases, with 14 bases spanning the gap. CDR1 and CDR2 (germline): LNHDA, SQIVND (reference sequence). The DNA for the CDR3 is TGTGCCAGTAGTTCAAGTCACACGGGAGAGACCCAGTACTTC. It codes for CASSSSHTGETQYF.

This sequence joins TRBV2 and TRBJ1-2, with D uncertain. V lost 4 bases, J lost 8 bases, and 11 bases lay in between. CDR1 is SNHLY and CDR2 is FYNNEI in the germline V gene. This CDR3 is 12 amino acids long. CDR3 DNA sequence: TGTGCCAGCAGTGTATGGGCGGGGGGCTACACCTTC. This codes for CASSVWAGGYTF.

The V and J genes are TRBV9 and TRBJ1-1; 7 bases are a match to TRBD1. This CDR3 region has 13 residues. The germline CDR1 and CDR2 sequences are SGDLS and YYNGEE. V trimming: 4 bases; J trimming: 7 bases; junction bases outside the gene matches: 7. The CDR3 coding sequence is TGTGCCAGCAGCTTCCAGGGGGAGGTTGAAGCTTTCTTT. It specifies CASSFQGEVEAFF.

This rearrangement joins TRBV28 to TRBJ2-7; no reliable D call. The CDR3 is 12 amino acids. Trimming left V 8 bases short and J 2 bases short, with 10 bases between. Germline CDR1 and CDR2: MDHEN and SYDVKM. DNA for the CDR3: TGTGCCAGCTACAGAGAACCCTACGAGCAGTACTTC. Translating gives CASYREPYEQYF.

The chain links TRBV18 to TRBJ1-1, with D possibly matching TRBD1 (6 bases). The germline V gene encodes CDR1 KGHSH and CDR2 LQKENI. V was clipped by 3 bases and J by 7 bases, with 9 bases between them. The CDR3 is made up of 12 amino acids. This CDR3 is CASSPPRGEAFF. The CDR3 DNA follows: TGTGCCAGCTCACCCCCCAGGGGTGAAGCTTTCTTT.

This sequence joins TRBV19 and TRBJ1-2, with D uncertain. CDR1 is LNHDA, CDR2 SQIVND, per germline (reference sequence). V was shortened by 5 bases and J by 4 bases, with 14 bases between the two germline ends. The CDR3 length is 14 residues. CDR3 DNA: TGTGCCAGTAGTTCCCTGAGAGGCGGCTATGGCTACACCTTC. This encodes CASSSLRGGYGYTF.

The chain combines TRBV9 with TRBJ2-7; no firm D call. This CDR3 is 15 amino acids long. V was trimmed by 0 bases and J by 0 bases, leaving 10 bases between them. Germline V CDR1 and CDR2: SGDLS, YYNGEE. The CDR3 here is CASSVGPDHSYEQYF. Written as DNA, the CDR3 is TGTGCCAGCAGCGTAGGGCCAGACCACTCCTACGAGCAGTACTTC. Filled out from reference TRBV9 and TRBJ2-7, the complete variable domain reads DSGVTQTPKHLITATGQRVTLRCSPRSGDLSVYWYQQSLDQGLQFLIQYYNGEERAKGNILERFSAQQFPDLHSELNLSSLELGDSALYFCASSVGPDHSYEQYFGPGTRLTVT.

CDR3 coding DNA: TGCGCCAGCAGCTTGGACGGGGCGAACACTGAAGCTTTCTTT. It yields the protein CASSLDGANTEAFF. The chain has TRBV5-1 and TRBJ1-1; a possible D gene is TRBD1 (5 bases). This CDR3 contains 14 residues. Germline values: CDR1 SGHRS, CDR2 YFSETQ. The V gene lost 0 bases and the J gene lost 1 base, with 7 bases spanning the gap.

This chain links TRBV28 with TRBJ2-2; no reliable D call. The V gene lost 6 bases and the J gene lost 0 bases, with 17 bases spanning the gap. Germline-derived CDR1 and CDR2 are MDHEN and SYDVKM. This CDR3 has 17 amino acids. The CDR3 DNA is TGTGCCAGCAGAAATTCTATCGATGACGCGAACACCGGGGAGCTGTTTTTT. Its translation is CASRNSIDDANTGELFF.

This chain joins TRBV15 and TRBJ1-1, with 7 bases fitting TRBD1. In germline, CDR1 is LNHNV, CDR2 YYDKDF (reference sequence). This CDR3 comprises 14 residues. The V segment lost 2 bases and the J segment 8 bases; nucleotides outside the gene matches: 8. The CDR3 loop is CATSRLQTGAEAFF. DNA for the CDR3: TGTGCCACCAGCAGACTTCAAACAGGGGCAGAAGCTTTCTTT.